This T cell receptor beta chain is from a study of post-analysis software for immune sequencing data (dated by TCRdb to the mid-2010s). Turning to the overall study: The recorded disease courses included relapsing-remitting, secondary progressive and progressive-relapsing multiple sclerosis, and some patients had no subtype annotation. Patient repertoires were compared against roughly 10 previously published healthy control repertoires from donors aged 6 to 25 years. A subset of samples was prepared in parallel using single-end sample barcoding, then pooled and co-amplified after Illumina adapter ligation. Here is what the overall study found, with its caveats: Direct clustering with F measure showed strong co-clustering of samples prepared in the same batch, prompting a batch-effect correction. Significantly higher frequencies in patients than in controls were found for about 5 TRBV segments, including TRBV5-6, TRBV5-1 and TRBV20-1. Normalized Chao1 diversity was significantly lower in multiple sclerosis patients than controls, suggesting substantial peripheral T-cell clonal expansion. The multiple sclerosis patient group was slightly younger than the control group.

Concerning this clonotype itself: The antigen it recognizes is unknown. No quality values exist for individual bases; no much larger clone is one base distant.

The CDR3 sequence holds 14 residues, the cysteine and phenylalanine included. Solely the CDR3 DNA is kept, with 42 bases framed from the first base. The CDR1 and CDR2 encoded by the germline V gene (reference sequence) are DFQATT and SNEGSKA. The germline ends are 19 bases apart after V is trimmed by 8 bases and J by 8 bases. TCR beta repertoires were profiled from peripheral blood of 10 to 15 young patients with multiple sclerosis to demonstrate the VDJtools post-analysis software. The patients with multiple sclerosis were children and adolescents between about 6 and 17 years of age. The library was built by means of PCR. The data were produced on an Illumina HiSeq 2500. To reduce PCR and sequencing biases, unique molecular identifiers were built into the TCR beta cDNA libraries. About 500,000 cDNA molecules were obtained for every 1 to 10 million input T cells, so each molecule roughly corresponded to one T cell. The patient libraries were prepared and sequenced using the same protocol as the earlier healthy control dataset. Within a given batch, samples were prepared together, multiplexed and sequenced on the same HiSeq lane. In the authors' own workflow: Raw barcoded reads were processed with MIGEC, discarding single-read molecular identifier groups before consensus assembly and CDR3 extraction. VDJtools was used for post-analysis of the clonotype tables, and diversity was normalized by down-sampling every dataset to the size of the smallest sample. Repertoire overlap clustering matched CDR3 amino acid but not nucleotide sequences to correct batch-related cross-sample contamination. In-frame beta chains were kept once TCRdb had trimmed the public reads at Q25 with fastp and called clones with MiXCR. For every CDR3 protein sequence, its rows merge into one entry that carries the most common genes and DNA. It is TCRdb's table, rather than the study itself, that gives the V and J calls and clone size. In this sample the table shows under 200,000 distinct CDR3 sequences, 25% to 30% of which occur a single time. The ten largest account for roughly 3.5% of the sample.

The chain links TRBV20-1 with TRBJ1-6; the best D guess is TRBD1, with 5 bases matching. The receptor's source is a girl aged 2 to 17 with multiple sclerosis. Sequencing was performed on blood. The CDR3 region: CSTQGELVDSPLHF. The nucleotide sequence reads TGCAGTACCCAAGGGGAATTGGTTGATTCACCCCTCCACTTT.